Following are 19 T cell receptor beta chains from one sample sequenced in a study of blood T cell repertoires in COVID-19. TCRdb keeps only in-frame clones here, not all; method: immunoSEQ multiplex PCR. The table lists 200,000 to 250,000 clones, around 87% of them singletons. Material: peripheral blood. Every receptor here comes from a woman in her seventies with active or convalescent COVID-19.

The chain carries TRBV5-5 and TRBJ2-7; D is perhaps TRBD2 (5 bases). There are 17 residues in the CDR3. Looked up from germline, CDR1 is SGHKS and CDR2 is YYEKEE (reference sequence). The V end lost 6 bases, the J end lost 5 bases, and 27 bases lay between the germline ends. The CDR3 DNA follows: TGTGCCAGCACCTCCCCCGGCGGCTACGGGCTGGGAGACGAGCAGTACTTC. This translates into CASTSPGGYGLGDEQYF.

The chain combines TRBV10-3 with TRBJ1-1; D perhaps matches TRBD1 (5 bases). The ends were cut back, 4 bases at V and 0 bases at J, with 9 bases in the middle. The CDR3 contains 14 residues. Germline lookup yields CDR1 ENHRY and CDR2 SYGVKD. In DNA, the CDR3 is TGTGCCATCAGTGGAGCGGGGGTGAACACTGAAGCTTTCTTT. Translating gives CAISGAGVNTEAFF.

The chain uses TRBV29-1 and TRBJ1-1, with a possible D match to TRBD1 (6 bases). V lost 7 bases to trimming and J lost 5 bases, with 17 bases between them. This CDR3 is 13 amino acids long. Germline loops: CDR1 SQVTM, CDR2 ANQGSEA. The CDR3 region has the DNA TGCAGCGCCTGCACAGGGCGGGGGACTGAAGCTTTCTTT. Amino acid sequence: CSACTGRGTEAFF.

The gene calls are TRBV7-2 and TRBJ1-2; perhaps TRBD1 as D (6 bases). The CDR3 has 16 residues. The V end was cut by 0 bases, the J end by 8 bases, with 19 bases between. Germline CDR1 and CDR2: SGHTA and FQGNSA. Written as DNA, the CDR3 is TGTGCCAGCAGCTTAGCCACCCCGAACAGGGCCGGCGGCTACACCTTC. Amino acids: CASSLATPNRAGGYTF.

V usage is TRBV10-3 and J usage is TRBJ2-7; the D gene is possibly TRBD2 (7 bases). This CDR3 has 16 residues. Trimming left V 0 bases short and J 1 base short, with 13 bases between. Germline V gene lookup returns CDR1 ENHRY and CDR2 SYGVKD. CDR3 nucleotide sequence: TGTGCCATCAGTGAGTCAGGGGGGGCGAGGTCCTACGAGCAGTACTTC. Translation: CAISESGGARSYEQYF.

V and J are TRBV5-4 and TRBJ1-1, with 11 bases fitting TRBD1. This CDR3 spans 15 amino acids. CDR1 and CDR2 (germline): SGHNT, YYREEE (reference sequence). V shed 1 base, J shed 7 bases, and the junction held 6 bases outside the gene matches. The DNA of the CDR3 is TGTGCCAGCAGCTTGTCTGGGACAGGGGGGAGTGAAGCTTTCTTT. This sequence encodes CASSLSGTGGSEAFF.

DNA for the CDR3: TGTGCCACCAGCAGAGACCCCCTCGGGGAAGGGCGCGAGCAGTACTTC. As protein: CATSRDPLGEGREQYF. The rearrangement uses TRBV15 and TRBJ2-7, with a tentative D call TRBD2 (5 bases). This CDR3 has 16 residues. Trimming shortened V by 0 bases and J by 6 bases, and 18 bases separated the two germline ends. The germline gives CDR1 LNHNV, CDR2 YYDKDF (reference sequence). Using reference TRBV15 and TRBJ2-7 for the parts outside the CDR3, the full variable domain is DAMVIQNPRYQVTQFGKPVTLSCSQTLNHNVMYWYQQKSSQAPKLLFHYYDKDFNNEADTPDNFQSRRPNTSFCFLDIRSPGLGDTAMYLCATSRDPLGEGREQYFGPGTRLTVT.

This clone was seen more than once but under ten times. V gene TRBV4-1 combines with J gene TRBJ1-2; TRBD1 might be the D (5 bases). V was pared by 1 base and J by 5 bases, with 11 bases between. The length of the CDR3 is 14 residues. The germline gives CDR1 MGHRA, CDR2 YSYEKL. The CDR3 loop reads CASSQVVGGYGYTF. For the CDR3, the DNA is TGCGCCAGCAGCCAAGTGGTCGGGGGTTATGGCTACACCTTC.

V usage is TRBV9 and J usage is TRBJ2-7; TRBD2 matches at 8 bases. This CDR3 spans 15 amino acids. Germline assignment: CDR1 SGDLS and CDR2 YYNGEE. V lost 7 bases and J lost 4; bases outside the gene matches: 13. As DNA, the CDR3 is TGTGCCAGCTCCCCCGGGGGGGGCAGGGTGTACGAGCAGTACTTC. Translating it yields CASSPGGGRVYEQYF. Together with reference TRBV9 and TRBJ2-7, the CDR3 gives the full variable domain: DSGVTQTPKHLITATGQRVTLRCSPRSGDLSVYWYQQSLDQGLQFLIQYYNGEERAKGNILERFSAQQFPDLHSELNLSSLELGDSALYFCASSPGGGRVYEQYFGPGTRLTVT.

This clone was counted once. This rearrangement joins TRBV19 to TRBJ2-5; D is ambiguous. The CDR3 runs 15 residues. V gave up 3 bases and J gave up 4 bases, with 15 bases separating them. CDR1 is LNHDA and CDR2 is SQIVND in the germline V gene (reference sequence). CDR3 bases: TGTGCCAGTAGTATTGGTACAGCTCCTATAGAGACCCAGTACTTC. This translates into CASSIGTAPIETQYF.

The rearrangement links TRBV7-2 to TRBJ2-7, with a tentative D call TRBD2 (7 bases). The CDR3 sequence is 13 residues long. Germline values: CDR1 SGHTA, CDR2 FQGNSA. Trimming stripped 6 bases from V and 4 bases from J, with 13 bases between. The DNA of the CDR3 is TGTGCCAGCAGATCCGCGGGGGCTTACGAGCAGTACTTC. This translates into CASRSAGAYEQYF. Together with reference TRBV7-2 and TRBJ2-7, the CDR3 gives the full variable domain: GAGVSQSPSNKVTEKGKDVELRCDPISGHTALYWYRQSLGQGLEFLIYFQGNSAPDKSGLPSDRFSAERTGGSVSTLTIQRTQQEDSAVYLCASRSAGAYEQYFGPGTRLTVT.

The chain's CDR3 is CASSFTRATEAFF. The CDR3 DNA follows: TGTGCCAGCAGTTTTACCAGGGCTACTGAAGCTTTCTTT. V usage is TRBV27 and J usage is TRBJ1-1; the D gene is possibly TRBD1 (5 bases). Germline assignment: CDR1 MNHEY and CDR2 SMNVEV (reference sequence). Trimming cost V 3 bases and J 5 bases, with 10 bases left between them. The CDR3 covers 13 residues.

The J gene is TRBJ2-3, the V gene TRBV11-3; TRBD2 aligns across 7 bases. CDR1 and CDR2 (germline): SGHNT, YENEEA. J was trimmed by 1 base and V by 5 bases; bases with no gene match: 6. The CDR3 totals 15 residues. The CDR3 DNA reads TGTGCCAGCAGCATTGGGGGGGTTCGCACAGATACGCAGTATTTT. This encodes CASSIGGVRTDTQYF.

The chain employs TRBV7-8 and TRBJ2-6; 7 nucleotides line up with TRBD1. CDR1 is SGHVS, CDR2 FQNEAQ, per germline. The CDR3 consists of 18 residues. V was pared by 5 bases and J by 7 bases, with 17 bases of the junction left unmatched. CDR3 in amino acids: CASSAWTGTGLFANVLTF. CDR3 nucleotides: TGTGCCAGCAGCGCATGGACAGGCACCGGTCTGTTTGCCAACGTCCTGACTTTC.

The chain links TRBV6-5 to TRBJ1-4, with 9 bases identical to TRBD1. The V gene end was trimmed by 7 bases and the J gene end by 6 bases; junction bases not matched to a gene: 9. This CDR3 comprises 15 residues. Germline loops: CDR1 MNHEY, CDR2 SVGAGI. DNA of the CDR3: TGTGCCAGCAACTCTTACAGGGGGCGTGATGAAAAACTGTTTTTT. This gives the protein CASNSYRGRDEKLFF.

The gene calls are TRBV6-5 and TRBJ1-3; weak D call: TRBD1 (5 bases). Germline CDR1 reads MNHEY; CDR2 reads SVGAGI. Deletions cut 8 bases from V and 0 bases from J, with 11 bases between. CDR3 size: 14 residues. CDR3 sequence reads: CASGWRGSGNTIYF. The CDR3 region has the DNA TGTGCCAGCGGGTGGAGGGGCTCTGGAAACACCATATATTTT.

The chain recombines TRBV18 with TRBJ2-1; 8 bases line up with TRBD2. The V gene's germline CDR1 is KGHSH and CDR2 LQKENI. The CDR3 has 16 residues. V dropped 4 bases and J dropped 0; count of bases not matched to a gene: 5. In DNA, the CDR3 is TGTGCCAGCTCACGAGCCGCGGGGGGCTCCTACAATGAGCAGTTCTTC. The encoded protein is CASSRAAGGSYNEQFF.

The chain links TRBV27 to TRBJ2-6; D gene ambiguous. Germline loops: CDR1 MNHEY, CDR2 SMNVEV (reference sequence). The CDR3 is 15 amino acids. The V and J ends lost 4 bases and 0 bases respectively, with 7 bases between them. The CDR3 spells CASSSFHSGANVLTF. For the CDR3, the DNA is TGTGCCAGCAGTTCATTCCACTCTGGGGCCAACGTCCTGACTTTC.

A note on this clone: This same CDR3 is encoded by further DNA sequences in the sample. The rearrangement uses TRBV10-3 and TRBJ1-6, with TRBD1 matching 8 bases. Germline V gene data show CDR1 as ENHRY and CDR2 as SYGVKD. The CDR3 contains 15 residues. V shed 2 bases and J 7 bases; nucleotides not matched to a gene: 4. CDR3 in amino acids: CAISEDRGSNSPLHF. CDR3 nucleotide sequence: TGTGCCATCAGTGAGGACAGGGGCTCGAATTCACCCCTCCACTTT.